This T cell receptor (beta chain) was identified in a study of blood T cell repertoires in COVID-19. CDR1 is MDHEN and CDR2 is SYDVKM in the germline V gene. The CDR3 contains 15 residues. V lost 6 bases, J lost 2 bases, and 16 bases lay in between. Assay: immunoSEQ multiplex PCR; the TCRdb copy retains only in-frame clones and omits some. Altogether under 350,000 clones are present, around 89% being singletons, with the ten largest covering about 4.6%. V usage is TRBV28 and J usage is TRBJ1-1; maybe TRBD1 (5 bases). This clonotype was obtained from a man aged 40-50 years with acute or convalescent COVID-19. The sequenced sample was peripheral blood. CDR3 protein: CASRSSGPTNTEAFF. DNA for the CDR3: TGTGCCAGCAGAAGCTCAGGGCCAACCAACACTGAAGCTTTCTTT.